This is a list of T cell receptor beta chains from one sample in a study of human T cells and chemical hapten exposure. Using its own MiXCR run on the RACE reads, TCRdb lists one record per CDR3 protein. The sample holds 95,000 to 100,000 distinct CDR3 sequences, about 10% seen once. The input for sequencing was whole blood, taken in connection with sensitization to the hapten diphenylcyclopropenone (DPC). These TCRs come from a woman aged 55-70 years with alopecia areata. Some clones in this sample may be carry-over from other donors' samples. The CDR3 runs from the conserved cysteine through the conserved F or W. The order of the fields is CDR3 protein, CDR3 DNA, V gene, CDR3 length, clone size, J gene, D gene. D genes are given only for firm matches. The size entry is marked missing in some rows and otherwise reads once, few, many or a size class.

CDR3aa: CASSTGSYQPQHF
CDR3nt: TGTGCCAGCAGCACAGGCTCCTATCAGCCCCAGCATTTT
v_gene: TRBV7-9
len: 13
abundance: many
j_gene: TRBJ1-5
d_gene: NA

CDR3aa: CASSSQRVVSRTDTQYF
CDR3nt: TGTGCCAGCAGCTCTCAGCGGGTGGTGTCGCGCACAGATACGCAGTATTTT
v_gene: TRBV7-8
len: 17
abundance: many
j_gene: TRBJ2-3
d_gene: NA

CDR3aa: CASSFGAGRLIHF
CDR3nt: TGTGCCAGCAGTTTTGGGGCAGGGAGGCTGATCCACTTT
v_gene: TRBV12-3/TRBV12-4
len: 13
abundance: NA
j_gene: TRBJ1-6
d_gene: NA

CDR3aa: CATSSSGSSGNTIYF
CDR3nt: TGTGCCACCAGCAGTTCGGGAAGCTCTGGAAACACCATATATTTT
v_gene: TRBV15
len: 15
abundance: NA
j_gene: TRBJ1-3
d_gene: NA

CDR3aa: CASSPGGFQPQHF
CDR3nt: TGTGCCAGCAGCCCCGGGGGGTTTCAGCCCCAGCATTTT
v_gene: TRBV3-1
len: 13
abundance: many
j_gene: TRBJ1-5
d_gene: NA

CDR3aa: CASSPQRGGGAETQYF
CDR3nt: TGTGCCAGCAGCCCCCAGCGCGGCGGGGGGGCAGAGACCCAGTACTTC
v_gene: TRBV7-9
len: 16
abundance: many
j_gene: TRBJ2-5
d_gene: TRBD2

CDR3aa: CASSTPTGLYNEQFF
CDR3nt: TGTGCCAGCAGCACCCCTACGGGACTCTACAATGAGCAGTTCTTC
v_gene: TRBV28
len: 15
abundance: many
j_gene: TRBJ2-1
d_gene: NA

CDR3aa: CASSTVTSYNEQFF
CDR3nt: TGCGCCAGCAGCACAGTCACCTCCTACAATGAGCAGTTCTTC
v_gene: TRBV4-1
len: 14
abundance: many
j_gene: TRBJ2-1
d_gene: NA

CDR3aa: CSVAQPENTEAFF
CDR3nt: TGCAGCGTAGCACAGCCGGAGAACACTGAAGCTTTCTTT
v_gene: TRBV29-1
len: 13
abundance: NA
j_gene: TRBJ1-1
d_gene: NA

CDR3aa: CASSQGISTRLAGDRNTDTQYF
CDR3nt: TGCGCCAGCAGCCAAGGAATTTCTACCCGACTAGCGGGGGATCGGAACACAGATACGCAGTATTTT
v_gene: TRBV4-1
len: 22
abundance: many
j_gene: TRBJ2-3
d_gene: TRBD2

CDR3aa: CAWSNPSGGQQFF
CDR3nt: TGTGCCTGGAGTAACCCAAGCGGGGGCCAACAGTTCTTC
v_gene: TRBV30
len: 13
abundance: few
j_gene: TRBJ2-1
d_gene: TRBD2

CDR3aa: CAISESDGGTGELFF
CDR3nt: TGTGCCATCAGTGAGTCGGACGGGGGCACCGGGGAGCTGTTTTTT
v_gene: TRBV10-3
len: 15
abundance: many
j_gene: TRBJ2-2
d_gene: NA

CDR3aa: CASSESRGGIPVPNTEAFF
CDR3nt: TGTGCCAGCAGTGAGAGTAGGGGTGGAATCCCAGTCCCGAACACTGAAGCTTTCTTT
v_gene: TRBV2
len: 19
abundance: NA
j_gene: TRBJ1-1
d_gene: NA

CDR3aa: CASSLTSDKGNTGELFF
CDR3nt: TGTGCCAGCAGCTTAACGAGTGACAAGGGGAACACCGGGGAGCTGTTTTTT
v_gene: TRBV7-3
len: 17
abundance: few
j_gene: TRBJ2-2
d_gene: NA

CDR3aa: CASSSLAMGLAKNIQYF
CDR3nt: TGTGCCAGCAGCTCCTTGGCCATGGGGCTAGCCAAAAACATTCAGTACTTC
v_gene: TRBV5-4
len: 17
abundance: once
j_gene: TRBJ2-4
d_gene: NA

CDR3aa: CASSPRPNEQFF
CDR3nt: TGTGCCAGCTCACCCCGGCCCAATGAGCAGTTCTTC
v_gene: TRBV18
len: 12
abundance: many
j_gene: TRBJ2-1
d_gene: NA

CDR3aa: CASSATGTDTYTEAFF
CDR3nt: TGTGCCAGCAGCGCAACCGGGACAGACACGTACACTGAAGCTTTCTTT
v_gene: TRBV9
len: 16
abundance: many
j_gene: TRBJ1-1
d_gene: TRBD1

CDR3aa: CASSVGGASHQETQYF
CDR3nt: TGTGCCAGCAGTGTAGGGGGGGCCTCCCATCAAGAGACCCAGTACTTC
v_gene: TRBV25-1
len: 16
abundance: many
j_gene: TRBJ2-5
d_gene: NA

CDR3aa: CASRSGSGMETQYF
CDR3nt: TGCGCCAGCCGTTCTGGGTCGGGGATGGAGACCCAGTACTTC
v_gene: TRBV10-2
len: 14
abundance: many
j_gene: TRBJ2-5
d_gene: NA

CDR3aa: CASSPLETAMNTEAFF
CDR3nt: TGTGCCAGCTCGCCTTTAGAGACAGCTATGAACACTGAAGCTTTCTTT
v_gene: TRBV18
len: 16
abundance: many
j_gene: TRBJ1-1
d_gene: NA

CDR3aa: CSARDVLAGGLETQYF
CDR3nt: TGCAGTGCTAGAGATGTATTAGCGGGGGGGCTGGAGACCCAGTACTTC
v_gene: TRBV20-1
len: 16
abundance: many
j_gene: TRBJ2-5
d_gene: TRBD2

CDR3aa: CASSLQIYNEQFF
CDR3nt: TGTGCCAGCAGCCTCCAGATCTACAATGAGCAGTTCTTC
v_gene: TRBV12-3/TRBV12-4
len: 13
abundance: many
j_gene: TRBJ2-1
d_gene: NA

CDR3aa: CSVEEDMVNYGYTF
CDR3nt: TGCAGCGTTGAAGAAGATATGGTTAACTATGGCTACACCTTC
v_gene: TRBV29-1
len: 14
abundance: many
j_gene: TRBJ1-2
d_gene: NA

CDR3aa: CASSEALYGYTF
CDR3nt: TGTGCCAGCAGTGAAGCCCTCTATGGCTACACCTTC
v_gene: TRBV6-1
len: 12
abundance: many
j_gene: TRBJ1-2
d_gene: NA

CDR3aa: CASSEVGGTGVNEQYF
CDR3nt: TGTGCCTCTTCGGAGGTAGGTGGGACAGGGGTCAACGAGCAGTACTTC
v_gene: TRBV13
len: 16
abundance: many
j_gene: TRBJ2-7
d_gene: TRBD1

CDR3aa: CASSFWNTIYF
CDR3nt: TGTGCCAGCAGTTTTTGGAACACCATATATTTT
v_gene: TRBV12-3/TRBV12-4
len: 11
abundance: many
j_gene: TRBJ1-3
d_gene: NA

CDR3aa: CASSPRGEGNTGELFF
CDR3nt: TGTGCCAGCAGTCCCCGAGGGGAGGGAAACACCGGGGAGCTGTTTTTT
v_gene: TRBV25-1
len: 16
abundance: many
j_gene: TRBJ2-2
d_gene: TRBD2

CDR3aa: CASSYSGAKNIQYF
CDR3nt: TGTGCCAGCAGTTACTCAGGGGCCAAAAACATTCAGTACTTC
v_gene: TRBV6-5
len: 14
abundance: few
j_gene: TRBJ2-4
d_gene: NA